Described below is a single T cell receptor (beta chain) sequence and its context. What it binds is not known. These data belong to a study of blood T cells in healthy people across ages. Donors gave roughly 9.1 milliliters of peripheral blood apiece. Looked up from germline, CDR1 is DFQATT and CDR2 is SNEGSKA (reference sequence). The CDR3 length is 16 residues. A second about 7 to 12 cycle PCR used barcoded and J-beta primers. TCRdb re-derived calls from the 5' RACE reads in MiXCR, one entry per CDR3 protein. The sample has hundreds of thousands of distinct CDR3 sequences, 21% seen once. Whole-study results and caveats: Diversity estimates drawn from one million T cells were deemed underestimates.

This chain connects TRBV20-1 to TRBJ2-5; D remains ambiguous. The J call may be faulty, since TRBJ2-1 better matches the DNA end. This sequence was found in a man in his 70s in good health. Sequenced input: blood. This chain's CDR3 is CSARDPGGRTYNEQFF. In nucleotides, the CDR3 is TGCAGTGCTAGAGATCCTGGCGGAAGGACCTACAATGAGCAGTTCTTC.